The 26 T cell receptor beta chains below were found in one sample sequenced in a study of CD8 T cells in Susac syndrome. Random hexamers were used to reverse transcribe an amount of about 0.45 to 1 ug RNA. TCRdb re-called the immunoSEQ multiplex PCR reads with MiXCR, one entry per CDR3 protein. The sample yields about 190,000 distinct CDR3 sequences, 75% to 95% seen once. Sequencing was performed on CD4+ T cells from PBMCs. All receptors derive from a human donor with Susac syndrome.

The chain employs TRBV5-6 and TRBJ2-3, with D possibly matching TRBD1 (5 bases). Trimming stripped 4 bases from V and 0 bases from J, with 6 bases between. The germline gives CDR1 SGHDT, CDR2 YYEEEE. This CDR3 is built from 13 residues. This chain's CDR3 is CASSRQSTDTQYF. The CDR3 nucleotides are TGTGCCAGCAGCCGACAGAGCACAGATACGCAGTATTTT.

The rearrangement links TRBV9 to TRBJ1-1; 7 bases align to TRBD1. The CDR3 has 15 residues. The V segment lost 3 bases and the J segment 0 bases; nucleotides outside the gene matches: 5. Germline loops: CDR1 SGDLS, CDR2 YYNGEE. CDR3 coding DNA: TGTGCCAGCAGCGCCTACAGGGGCTTGAACACTGAAGCTTTCTTT. Translated: CASSAYRGLNTEAFF.

The rearrangement links TRBV7-8 to TRBJ2-7; D unclear. Trimming pared 5 bases from V and 1 base from J, leaving 18 bases between. In germline, CDR1 is SGHVS, CDR2 FQNEAQ. The CDR3 runs to 16 residues. The DNA for the CDR3 is TGTGCCAGCAGCGAGGCGAACTTAGCCGATTCCTACGAGCAGTACTTC. Residues: CASSEANLADSYEQYF.

The V call is TRBV9, the J call TRBJ1-3; a possible D gene is TRBD1 (5 bases). V was pared by 2 bases and J by 2 bases, with 8 bases between. This CDR3 is 14 amino acids long. Germline lookup yields CDR1 SGDLS and CDR2 YYNGEE. For the CDR3, the DNA is TGTGCCAGCAGCGTCGGGGGTACTGGAAACACCATATATTTT. Translation: CASSVGGTGNTIYF.

The chain uses TRBV5-5 and TRBJ2-5, with D unclear. Trimming took off 0 bases at V and 6 bases at J, with 9 bases between the two ends. CDR3 length: 13 residues. Germline loops: CDR1 SGHKS, CDR2 YYEKEE (reference sequence). CDR3 DNA sequence: TGTGCCAGCAGCTTGGGGGCGCAGAAGACCCAGTACTTC. Translated, it gives CASSLGAQKTQYF.

The rearrangement links TRBV15 to TRBJ2-3, with D perhaps TRBD1 or TRBD2 (5 bases each). Germline loops: CDR1 LNHNV, CDR2 YYDKDF (reference sequence). V was pared by 9 bases and J by 5 bases, with 21 bases between. The CDR3 runs 15 residues. CDR3 DNA: TGTGCCACTCACCAGGGAGTAAGTGACAGAGATACGCAGTATTTT. Amino acid sequence: CATHQGVSDRDTQYF. Together with reference TRBV15 and TRBJ2-3, the CDR3 gives the full variable domain: DAMVIQNPRYQVTQFGKPVTLSCSQTLNHNVMYWYQQKSSQAPKLLFHYYDKDFNNEADTPDNFQSRRPNTSFCFLDIRSPGLGDTAMYLCATHQGVSDRDTQYFGPGTRLTVL.

This clonotype was detected once. The V gene is TRBV5-1, the J gene TRBJ2-7, with D possibly matching TRBD2 (7 bases). The germline V gene encodes CDR1 SGHRS and CDR2 YFSETQ. The CDR3 totals 14 residues. The germline V and J ends were trimmed by 4 bases and 3 bases, with 14 bases remaining between them. This CDR3 is CASSGGGGIYEQYF. The CDR3 coding sequence is TGCGCCAGCAGCGGGGGCGGGGGTATCTACGAGCAGTACTTC. Full variable domain (rest looked up from reference TRBV5-1 and TRBJ2-7): KAGVTQTPRYLIKTRGQQVTLSCSPISGHRSVSWYQQTPGQGLQFLFEYFSETQRNKGNFPGRFSGRQFSNSRSEMNVSTLELGDSALYLCASSGGGGIYEQYFGPGTRLTVT.

This rearrangement joins TRBV4-2 to TRBJ1-3; D is perhaps TRBD1 (6 bases). V was clipped by 1 base and J by 2 bases, with 15 bases between them. The length of the CDR3 is 17 residues. From germline, CDR1 is LGHNA and CDR2 YNFKEQ. Written as DNA, the CDR3 is TGTGCCAGCAGCCAAGGGGGAGCAGGGGAGGCTGGAAACACCATATATTTT. Protein sequence: CASSQGGAGEAGNTIYF.

The chain's CDR3 is CASSRTGVGQPQHF. CDR3 nucleotide sequence: TGTGCCAGCAGTAGGACAGGGGTAGGACAGCCCCAGCATTTT. V gene TRBV27 combines with J gene TRBJ1-5; TRBD1 matches 9 bases. This CDR3 is built from 14 residues. The trim removed 5 bases at V and 7 bases at J, leaving 6 bases unmatched. CDR1 and CDR2 from the germline V gene are MNHEY and SMNVEV (reference sequence).

This chain links TRBV10-2 with TRBJ2-7; D not resolved. CDR3 length: 14 residues. Trimming pared 6 bases from V and 2 bases from J, leaving 14 bases between. CDR1 WSHSY and CDR2 SAAADI come from the germline V gene. In DNA, the CDR3 is TGCGCCAGCAGCTCCGGCGGCTGGCCCTACGAGCAGTACTTC. This encodes CASSSGGWPYEQYF.

The rearrangement uses TRBV5-1 and TRBJ2-5, with 10 bases that match TRBD2. This CDR3 is built from 14 residues. Germline CDR1 SGHRS, CDR2 YFSETQ. After removal of 1 base from V and 5 bases from J, the junction contained 2 bases not matched to a gene. CDR3 region: CASSLTSGAETQYF. The DNA of the CDR3 is TGCGCCAGCAGCTTGACTAGCGGGGCTGAGACCCAGTACTTC.

The V call is TRBV20-1, the J call TRBJ2-3, with 7 bases matching TRBD1. This CDR3 region has 16 residues. The V segment lost 1 base and the J segment 4 bases; nucleotides outside the gene matches: 11. CDR1 and CDR2 (germline): DFQATT, SNEGSKA (reference sequence). CDR3 nucleotide sequence: TGCAGTGCTAGAGGGATTGCCGGACAGGTGGCAGATACGCAGTATTTT. Residues: CSARGIAGQVADTQYF.

The V call is TRBV20-1, the J call TRBJ1-1; 8 bases are a match to TRBD1. V shed 6 bases and J 2 bases; nucleotides not matched to a gene: 5. The germline V gene encodes CDR1 DFQATT and CDR2 SNEGSKA (reference sequence). The CDR3 spans 13 residues. The CDR3 region is CSARQGRNTEAFF. The DNA of the CDR3 is TGCAGTGCGAGACAGGGGAGAAACACTGAAGCTTTCTTT.

J is TRBJ1-2 and V is TRBV7-2, with a possible D match to TRBD1 (5 bases). Per germline, CDR1 SGHTA and CDR2 FQGNSA. The germline V and J ends were trimmed by 5 bases and 3 bases, with 13 bases remaining between them. The CDR3 consists of 14 residues. The CDR3 DNA reads TGTGCCAGCAGCCCCTCCAGGGCGCACTATGGCTACACCTTC. Protein product: CASSPSRAHYGYTF.

The chain employs TRBV4-1 and TRBJ1-2; D possibly corresponds to TRBD1 (6 bases). This CDR3 contains 14 residues. The germline CDR1 and CDR2 sequences are MGHRA and YSYEKL. Trimming took 3 bases from V and 6 from J, leaving 14 bases between them. The DNA of the CDR3 is TGCGCCAGCAGCCACACAGGGTTCAGAAATGGCTACACCTTC. Protein: CASSHTGFRNGYTF.

This clonotype turned up a few times. The chain links TRBV12-3 or TRBV12-4 to TRBJ2-5, with D possibly being TRBD1 (5 bases). CDR3 size: 14 residues. V shed 3 bases and J shed 2 bases, with 10 bases lying between them. CDR3 protein: CASSFPDRQETQYF. CDR3 DNA sequence: TGTGCCAGCAGTTTCCCTGACAGACAAGAGACCCAGTACTTC.

V is TRBV30 and J is TRBJ1-6, with unresolved D. V was trimmed by 4 bases and J by 10 bases, leaving 11 bases between them. The germline gives CDR1 GTSNPN, CDR2 SVGIG (reference sequence). The CDR3 runs 12 residues. CDR3 region: CAWMQIGSPLHF. As DNA, the CDR3 is TGTGCCTGGATGCAGATAGGATCACCCCTCCACTTT.

This chain connects TRBV7-2 to TRBJ2-7; 8 bases agree with TRBD1. V gave up 1 base and J gave up 4 bases; unmatched junction bases: 6. CDR3 length equals 15 residues. Germline assignment: CDR1 SGHTA and CDR2 FQGNSA. The DNA of the CDR3 is TGTGCCAGCAGCTTAGGGTCAGGGGGCTTATACGAGCAGTACTTC. The encoded protein is CASSLGSGGLYEQYF.

V usage is TRBV10-3 and J usage is TRBJ2-2; D perhaps matches TRBD2 (6 bases). The CDR3 totals 16 residues. The ends were cut back, 6 bases at V and 3 bases at J, with 17 bases in the middle. Per the germline V gene, CDR1 is ENHRY and CDR2 is SYGVKD. In DNA form, the CDR3 reads TGTGCCATCAGAGAGCCGGGAGTGGGGGACACCGGGGAGCTGTTTTTT. It yields the protein CAIREPGVGDTGELFF.

V and J are TRBV7-9 and TRBJ1-4; D is unresolved. This CDR3 has 13 residues. V lost 1 base and J 8 bases, leaving 8 bases between the germline ends. Germline CDR1 is SEHNR and CDR2 is FQNEAQ (reference sequence). Written as DNA, the CDR3 is TGTGCCAGCAGCTTAGGGGTACAGGAAAAACTGTTTTTT. It is translated as CASSLGVQEKLFF.

The chain recombines TRBV20-1 with TRBJ2-1; TRBD2 agrees at 7 bases. V was pared by 8 bases and J by 11 bases, with 9 bases of the junction left unmatched. The germline V gene encodes CDR1 DFQATT and CDR2 SNEGSKA (reference sequence). This CDR3 is built from 11 residues. The CDR3 reads CSTDSGLQQFF. The CDR3 nucleotides are TGCAGTACGGATAGCGGGCTACAGCAGTTCTTC.

The rearrangement joins TRBV10-3 to TRBJ1-1, with a possible D match to TRBD1 (5 bases). The CDR3 is 15 residues long. Between the trimmed V and J ends, which lost 0 bases and 7 bases, there was a span of 15 bases. CDR1 is ENHRY, CDR2 SYGVKD, per germline. Written as DNA, the CDR3 is TGTGCCATCAGTGAGTCGTATCGGGGGGTGAGTGAAGCTTTCTTT. Amino acids: CAISESYRGVSEAFF.

The V gene is TRBV20-1, the J gene TRBJ2-7, with 9 bases matching TRBD1. CDR1 and CDR2 from the germline V gene are DFQATT and SNEGSKA (reference sequence). The CDR3 is 14 amino acids. V was clipped by 2 bases and J by 7 bases; unmatched bases: 9. CDR3 nucleotides: TGCAGTGCTAGACAGCGGACAGGGGCGAGTGAGCAGTACTTC. Amino acid sequence: CSARQRTGASEQYF.

J is TRBJ1-2 and V is TRBV10-3; D is ambiguous. Between the trimmed V and J ends, which lost 4 bases and 3 bases, there was a span of 9 bases. The germline gives CDR1 ENHRY, CDR2 SYGVKD. The CDR3 spans 13 residues. The CDR3 is CAISVEDYYGYTF. The CDR3 coding sequence is TGTGCCATCAGTGTGGAGGATTACTATGGCTACACCTTC.

V gene TRBV29-1 combines with J gene TRBJ2-5; the D gene is possibly TRBD2 (6 bases). Germline V gives CDR1 SQVTM, CDR2 ANQGSEA. The CDR3 consists of 15 residues. V lost 4 bases, J lost 2 bases, and 17 bases lay in between. The CDR3: CSVGPGIGSQETQYF. The CDR3 bases are TGCAGCGTTGGACCCGGAATCGGGAGTCAAGAGACCCAGTACTTC. The full variable domain, its missing parts supplied by reference TRBV29-1 and TRBJ2-5, is SAVISQKPSRDICQRGTSLTIQCQVDSQVTMMFWYRQQPGQSLTLIATANQGSEATYESGFVIDKFPISRPNLTFSTLTVSNMSPEDSSIYLCSVGPGIGSQETQYFGPGTRLLVL.

V usage is TRBV28 and J usage is TRBJ2-1; tentatively, D is TRBD2 (6 bases). The CDR3 spans 12 residues. The V gene lost 6 bases and the J gene lost 12 bases, with 15 bases spanning the gap. Germline V CDR1 and CDR2: MDHEN, SYDVKM. Here the CDR3 reads CASSYDSRGQFF. The CDR3 nucleotides are TGTGCCAGCAGCTACGACTCGCGGGGGCAGTTCTTC.